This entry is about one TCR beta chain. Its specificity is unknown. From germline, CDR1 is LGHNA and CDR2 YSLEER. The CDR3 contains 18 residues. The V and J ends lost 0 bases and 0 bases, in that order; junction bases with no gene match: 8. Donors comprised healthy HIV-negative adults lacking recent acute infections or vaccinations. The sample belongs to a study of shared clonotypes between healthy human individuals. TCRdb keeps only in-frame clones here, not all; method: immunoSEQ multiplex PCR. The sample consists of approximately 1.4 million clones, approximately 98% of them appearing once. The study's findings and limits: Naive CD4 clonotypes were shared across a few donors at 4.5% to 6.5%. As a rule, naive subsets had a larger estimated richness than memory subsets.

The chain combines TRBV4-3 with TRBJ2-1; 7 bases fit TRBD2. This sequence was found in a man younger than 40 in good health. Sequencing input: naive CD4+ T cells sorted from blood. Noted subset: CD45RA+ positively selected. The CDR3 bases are TGCGCCAGCAGCCAAGATTTCACGGGAGGCAGCTCCTACAATGAGCAGTTCTTC. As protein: CASSQDFTGGSSYNEQFF.